This is a list of T cell receptor beta chains from one sample in a study of T-cell reconstitution after alpha-beta-depleted transplantation in children. Via MiXCR, TCRdb re-called the PCR reads, giving one row per CDR3 protein. The data contain some 290,000 distinct CDR3 sequences, about a tenth of them singletons. The sample consisted of PBMCs from the stem cell graft donor, taken from the stem cell graft. Receptor source: a human donor who donated a stem cell graft to a child with SCID. The conserved cysteine and the conserved F or W are not part of the CDR3 here. Size is stated for part of the rows, as once, few or many counts, or as a class when the clone is expanded.

cdr3_length,clone_size,v_call,cdr3_aa
11,NA,TRBV12-3/TRBV12-4,ASSSRITDTQY
12,many,TRBV12-3/TRBV12-4,ASTIQGAGTEAF
11,many,TRBV7-7,ASSLVGSGELF
13,NA,TRBV20-1,SARGDRWENQPQH
13,few,TRBV5-6,ASSLRLTGNTEAF
11,NA,TRBV18,ASSYGPPKGQY
16,NA,TRBV14,ASSTDRVFSGANNEQF
12,NA,TRBV5-1,ASSNTGGNEKLF
13,few,TRBV27,ASSFLGNSNQPQH
12,NA,TRBV29-1,SVEVRTANYGYT
11,many,TRBV29-1,SASTSTGSEQY
11,NA,TRBV6-5,ASSYGGYQPQH
14,NA,TRBV7-2,ASSLVPQAPGYGYT
13,few,TRBV7-9,ASSRRDRAKDTQY
12,NA,TRBV2,ASHDTGSGNTIY
13,few,TRBV20-1,SARDADQGGNTIY
13,few,TRBV10-3,AISQTSGGFYEQY
13,NA,TRBV9,ASSVEGKRDNEQF
14,NA,TRBV12-3/TRBV12-4,ASSATGTTNTGELF
10,few,TRBV10-3,AIGQSTDTQY
13,many,TRBV7-9,ASSFGAGGGGELF
13,few,TRBV5-1,ASSLEGYNTDTQY
15,few,TRBV5-1,ASSPWVAGGPPDTQY
10,many,TRBV5-6,ASSIRRETQY
14,NA,TRBV2,ASNQIQTGPGETQY
11,NA,TRBV7-9,ASSPSAVYGYT
11,few,TRBV6-5,ASSYSGPNEQY
13,few,TRBV27,ASSSLPGTVSELF
12,NA,TRBV3-1,ASSRGTENYGYT
12,few,TRBV12-3/TRBV12-4,ASSLVGGTGEAF
11,few,TRBV20-1,SAPRSGDDEQF
12,NA,TRBV20-1,SAIRADSNQPQH
15,NA,TRBV7-9,ASTPRDIQARNTEAF
11,many,TRBV2,ASSNELSYEQY
13,many,TRBV5-5,ASSPRQGLTYEQY
14,NA,TRBV3-1,ASTLNTGSGANVLT
14,many,TRBV7-6,ASSLGPGQLTDTQY
15,NA,TRBV27,ASSPHRSGQDADTQY
15,NA,TRBV5-1,ASSPGGGTASNQPQH
11,few,TRBV7-7,ASSIGAGYEQF
12,many,TRBV11-2,ASSLGQGVTEAF
13,few,TRBV12-3/TRBV12-4,ASSPLGRITDTQY
11,NA,TRBV5-1,ASSKTIRETQY
13,NA,TRBV14,ASSRTSGTGIEQF
14,NA,TRBV5-1,ASSLMFDDPSGEQY
13,NA,TRBV7-9,ASSPVKLNTGELF
8,many,TRBV12-3/TRBV12-4,ASLLGEQY
14,few,TRBV4-1,ASSLGGGPHNSPLH
14,many,TRBV5-4,ASSPAGTSNSYEQY